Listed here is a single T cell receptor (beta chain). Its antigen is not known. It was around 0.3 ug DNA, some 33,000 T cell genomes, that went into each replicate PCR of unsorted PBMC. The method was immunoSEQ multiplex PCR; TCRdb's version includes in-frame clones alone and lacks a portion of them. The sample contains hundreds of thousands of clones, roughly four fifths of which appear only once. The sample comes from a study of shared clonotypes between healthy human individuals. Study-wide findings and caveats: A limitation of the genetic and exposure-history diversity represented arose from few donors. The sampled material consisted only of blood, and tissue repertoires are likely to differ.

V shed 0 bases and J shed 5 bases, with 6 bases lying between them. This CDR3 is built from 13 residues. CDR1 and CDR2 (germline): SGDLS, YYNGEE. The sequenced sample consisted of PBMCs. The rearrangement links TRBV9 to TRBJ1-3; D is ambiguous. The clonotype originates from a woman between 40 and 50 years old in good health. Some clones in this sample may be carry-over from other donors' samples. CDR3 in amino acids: CASSVDWRNTIYF. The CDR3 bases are TGTGCCAGCAGCGTAGACTGGAGAAACACCATATATTTT.